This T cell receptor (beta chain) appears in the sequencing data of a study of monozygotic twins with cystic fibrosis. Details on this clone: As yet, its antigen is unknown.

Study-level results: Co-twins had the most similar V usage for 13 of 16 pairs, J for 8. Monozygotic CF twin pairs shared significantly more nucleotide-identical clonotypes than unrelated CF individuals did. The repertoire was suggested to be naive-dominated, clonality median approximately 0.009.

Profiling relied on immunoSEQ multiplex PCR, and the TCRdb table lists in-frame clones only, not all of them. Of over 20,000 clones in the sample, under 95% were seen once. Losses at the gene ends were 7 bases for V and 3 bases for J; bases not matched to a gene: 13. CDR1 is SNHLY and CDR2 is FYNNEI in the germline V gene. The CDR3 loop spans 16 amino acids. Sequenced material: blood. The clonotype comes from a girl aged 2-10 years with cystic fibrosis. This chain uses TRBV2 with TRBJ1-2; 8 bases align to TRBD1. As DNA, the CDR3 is TGTGCCAGCACCCTAGACAGGGGCGCTTTCGACTATGGCTACACCTTC. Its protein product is CASTLDRGAFDYGYTF.